These T cell receptor beta chains were read from a single sample in a study of blood T cell repertoires in COVID-19. Produced via immunoSEQ multiplex PCR; TCRdb's table is partial and in-frame only. The repertoire has roughly 190,000 clones, roughly nine tenths of them found once; the top ten carry 2% to 2.5%. Sequences were obtained from PBMCs or T cells enriched from blood (not recorded which). The source of these receptors is a woman in her thirties who had recovered from COVID-19. CDR3s include the opening cysteine and the closing phenylalanine or tryptophan. The order of the fields is CDR3 protein, CDR3 DNA, D gene, V gene, J gene, clone size. A D gene is named only where the DNA matches it firmly. Only part of the rows carry a size: once, few, many, or a class if the clone is expanded.

CASSRDRGANEQFF,TGCGCCAGCAGCCGGGACAGGGGGGCCAATGAGCAGTTCTTC,TRBD1,TRBV4-3,TRBJ2-1,once
CASSVGGKDEQYF,TGTGCCAGCAGCGTGGGGGGGAAGGACGAGCAGTACTTC,TRBD2,TRBV9,TRBJ2-7,-
CASSTRDPNEQFF,TGTGCCAGCAGTACCCGCGATCCCAATGAGCAGTTCTTC,-,TRBV5-8,TRBJ2-1,few
CSASETYEQYF,TGCAGTGCGTCAGAAACCTACGAGCAGTACTTC,-,TRBV20-1,TRBJ2-7,-
CSVLTSLNTGELFF,TGCAGCGTCCTTACTAGTCTGAACACCGGGGAGCTGTTTTTT,-,TRBV29-1,TRBJ2-2,-
CASSIVANTEAFF,TGTGCCAGTAGTATAGTGGCGAACACTGAAGCTTTCTTT,-,TRBV19,TRBJ1-1,-
CASSPGVGTSPFF,TGTGCCAGCAGCCCGGGGGTGGGGACTTCCCCGTTCTTC,-,TRBV7-7,TRBJ2-1,-
CASSYSTSLGSYNEQFF,TGTGCCAGCAGTTACTCGACATCACTGGGCTCCTACAATGAGCAGTTCTTC,-,TRBV6-2/TRBV6-3,TRBJ2-1,-
CATSGGQVDEQFF,TGTGCCACCAGCGGGGGACAGGTTGATGAGCAGTTCTTC,TRBD1,TRBV15,TRBJ2-1,-
CASSSGDRGFRNEKLFF,TGTGCCAGCAGCTCTGGGGACAGGGGGTTTCGGAATGAAAAACTGTTTTTT,TRBD1,TRBV5-6,TRBJ1-4,once
CAWNQQGPTGGYTF,TGTGCCTGGAACCAACAGGGGCCCACCGGTGGCTACACCTTC,TRBD1,TRBV30,TRBJ1-2,few
CASSWERETYEQYF,TGTGCCAGCAGCTGGGAGCGGGAGACTTACGAGCAGTACTTC,TRBD2,TRBV11-2,TRBJ2-7,-
CASSVIRGRGNTEAFF,TGTGCCAGCAGCGTGATCAGGGGGCGCGGGAACACTGAAGCTTTCTTT,TRBD1,TRBV5-5,TRBJ1-1,-
CASSPSVGRAQNEQFF,TGTGCCAGCAGTCCTTCAGTCGGGAGGGCCCAGAATGAGCAGTTCTTC,TRBD2,TRBV2,TRBJ2-1,-
CAWSVRGGGNQPQHF,TGTGCCTGGAGTGTACGCGGGGGGGGCAATCAGCCCCAGCATTTT,-,TRBV30,TRBJ1-5,-
CASSQEPGDQRAPLHF,TGCGCCAGCAGCCAAGAACCGGGGGACCAAAGGGCACCCCTCCACTTT,-,TRBV4-1,TRBJ1-6,few
CASSPQGDNNSPLHF,TGTGCCAGCAGCCCCCAGGGGGACAATAATTCACCCCTCCACTTT,TRBD1,TRBV5-5,TRBJ1-6,-
CSVVWGPITDTQYF,TGCAGCGTTGTATGGGGGCCGATCACAGATACGCAGTATTTT,-,TRBV29-1,TRBJ2-3,-
CASSYERTGGGETQYF,TGTGCCAGCAGCTACGAGCGTACAGGGGGCGGCGAGACCCAGTACTTC,TRBD1,TRBV7-8,TRBJ2-5,-
CASSLTGQGDGYTF,TGTGCCAGCAGCTTAACGGGACAGGGGGATGGCTACACCTTC,TRBD1,TRBV7-2,TRBJ1-2,few
CARRNLGAGGTEAFF,TGTGCCAGACGTAACCTCGGGGCCGGGGGCACTGAAGCTTTCTTT,-,TRBV2,TRBJ1-1,-
CASSATGGQSNEQFF,TGTGCCAGCAGCGCGACAGGGGGCCAGTCGAATGAGCAGTTCTTC,TRBD1,TRBV11-3,TRBJ2-1,-
CASSQGQGTEAFF,TGCGCCAGCAGCCAAGGACAGGGAACTGAAGCTTTCTTT,TRBD1,TRBV4-1,TRBJ1-1,-
CASSVPGDRTYEQYF,TGTGCCAGCAGCGTCCCCGGGGATAGGACCTACGAGCAGTACTTC,-,TRBV5-4,TRBJ2-7,-
CASIYFSGNTIYF,TGTGCCAGCATTTACTTCTCTGGAAACACCATATATTTT,-,TRBV2,TRBJ1-3,few
CASSLQGSGANVLTF,TGCGCCAGCAGCTTGCAGGGGAGTGGGGCCAACGTCCTGACTTTC,-,TRBV5-1,TRBJ2-6,-
CASSQGRDRTRSYEQYF,TGTGCCAGCAGCCAAGGGAGAGACAGAACCCGTTCCTACGAGCAGTACTTC,-,TRBV3-1/TRBV3-2,TRBJ2-7,-
CATSSLRARNTEAFF,TGTGCCACGAGTTCCCTGAGAGCAAGGAACACTGAAGCTTTCTTT,-,TRBV24-1,TRBJ1-1,once
CASSVLGEHQPQHF,TGTGCCAGCAGCGTCCTTGGGGAGCATCAGCCCCAGCATTTT,-,TRBV2,TRBJ1-5,once
CASSPKHRRTPPSPLHF,TGTGCCAGCAGTCCAAAACACCGACGGACTCCCCCCTCACCCCTCCACTTT,-,TRBV27,TRBJ1-6,-
CASSRSGGRDTQYF,TGTGCCAGCAGCCGTAGCGGGGGAAGGGATACGCAGTATTTT,TRBD2,TRBV3-1/TRBV3-2,TRBJ2-3,-
CASSKTSGRAEQYF,TGTGCCAGCAGCAAGACTAGCGGGAGAGCCGAGCAGTACTTC,TRBD2,TRBV27,TRBJ2-7,-
CASSKGTQDTGELFF,TGTGCCAGTAGTAAGGGGACACAAGACACCGGGGAGCTGTTTTTT,-,TRBV19,TRBJ2-2,-
CSASPKGTFNEKLFF,TGCAGTGCTAGTCCTAAGGGGACATTTAATGAAAAACTGTTTTTT,-,TRBV20-1,TRBJ1-4,-
CASSWGQSYGYTF,TGTGCCAGCAGTTGGGGACAGAGCTATGGCTACACCTTC,TRBD1,TRBV27,TRBJ1-2,-